This T cell receptor (beta chain) came from a study of cytomegalovirus exposure and HLA in healthy donors. Findings and caveats of the study: The study found most TCR sequences rare, yet found some public TCRs in many donors. Productive status was seen about 90% or about 30% of the time for most TCR beta V segments in an earlier analysis. Roughly uniform sequencing depth across donors was assumed, possibly incorrectly.

This clone was seen just once. Its antigen is unidentified. Germline trimming cut 6 bases from V and 4 bases from J; bases unmatched to any gene: 3. This CDR3 has 13 amino acids. Germline V CDR1 and CDR2: MNHEY, SVGAGI. Both 60 Vbeta primers and 13 Jbeta primers went into the PCR. Original processing notes: About 11 million of the approximately 80 million unique TCR beta chains counted in a later analysis were shared. Repertoires were generated with immunoSEQ multiplex PCR, while TCRdb's copy carries only in-frame clones and drops some. V and J calls and clone size follow that table, whereas D and trimming were derived from the DNA. The data contain more than 140,000 clones, about 77% of them seen just once; the ten biggest clones take up about 1.6%.

The rearrangement links TRBV6-5 to TRBJ1-1, with 9 bases lining up with TRBD1. Input material: PBMCs. This clonotype was obtained from a female donor in good health and CMV-seronegative. The CDR3 sequence is CASSWGQGTEAFF. Here the CDR3 DNA reads TGTGCCAGCAGCTGGGGACAGGGCACTGAAGCTTTCTTT.